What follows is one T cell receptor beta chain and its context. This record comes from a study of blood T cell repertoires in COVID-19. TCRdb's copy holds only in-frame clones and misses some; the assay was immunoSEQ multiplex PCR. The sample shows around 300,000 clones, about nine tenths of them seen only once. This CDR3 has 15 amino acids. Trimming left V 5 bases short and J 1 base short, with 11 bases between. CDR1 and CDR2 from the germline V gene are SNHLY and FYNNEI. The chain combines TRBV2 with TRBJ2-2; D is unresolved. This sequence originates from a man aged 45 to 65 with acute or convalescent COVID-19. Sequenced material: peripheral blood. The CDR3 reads CASSYRVQNTGELFF. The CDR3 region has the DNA TGTGCCAGCAGTTACCGGGTCCAGAACACCGGGGAGCTGTTTTTT.